This TCR beta chain was sequenced in a study of blood T cell repertoires in COVID-19. The CDR3 has 16 amino acids. The V gene's germline CDR1 is SGDLS and CDR2 YYNGEE. Unmatched junction bases numbered 9, after V lost 2 bases and J lost 6 bases. In the study's own analysis: Researchers report that nucleated cell counts were estimated from reference gene primer amplification. The repertoire was sequenced with immunoSEQ multiplex PCR; TCRdb's copy has only in-frame clones and lacks some. V, J and clone size derive from that table, while D and trimming were established from the DNA sequence. The sample holds more than 150,000 clones, 85% to 95% seen once.

Sequenced sample: peripheral blood. This chain uses TRBV9 with TRBJ2-2; 8 nucleotides align to TRBD1. The source is a man aged 50 to 59 with acute or convalescent COVID-19. CDR3 in amino acids: CASSVIGTGLAGELFF. CDR3 in DNA: TGTGCCAGCAGCGTCATCGGGACAGGACTGGCCGGGGAGCTGTTTTTT.